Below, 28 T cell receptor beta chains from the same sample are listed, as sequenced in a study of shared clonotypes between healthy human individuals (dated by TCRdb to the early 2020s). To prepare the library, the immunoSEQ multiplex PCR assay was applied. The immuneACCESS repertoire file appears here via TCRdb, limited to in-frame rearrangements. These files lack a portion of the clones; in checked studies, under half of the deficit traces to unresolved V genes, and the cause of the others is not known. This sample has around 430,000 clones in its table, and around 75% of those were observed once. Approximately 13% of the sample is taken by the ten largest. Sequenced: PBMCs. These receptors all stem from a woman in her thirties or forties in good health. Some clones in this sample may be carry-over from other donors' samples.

CDR3 region: CATTGDPTDTQYF. DNA for the CDR3: TGTGCCACGACAGGGGACCCCACAGATACGCAGTATTTT. V is TRBV2 and J is TRBJ2-3; 8 bases line up with TRBD1. Looked up from germline, CDR1 is SNHLY and CDR2 is FYNNEI. With V trimmed by 10 bases and J by 2 bases, 5 bases remained unmatched. The CDR3 totals 13 residues.

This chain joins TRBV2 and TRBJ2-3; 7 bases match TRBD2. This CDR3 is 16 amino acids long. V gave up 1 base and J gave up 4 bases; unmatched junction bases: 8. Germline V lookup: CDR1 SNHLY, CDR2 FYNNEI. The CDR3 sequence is CASSEEAGVRSDTQYF. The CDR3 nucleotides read TGTGCCAGCAGTGAAGAGGCGGGAGTTCGCTCAGATACGCAGTATTTT.

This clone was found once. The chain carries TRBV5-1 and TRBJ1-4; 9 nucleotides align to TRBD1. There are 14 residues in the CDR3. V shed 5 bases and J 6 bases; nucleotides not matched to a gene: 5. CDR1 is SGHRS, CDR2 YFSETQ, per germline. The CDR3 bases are TGCGCCAGCAGTTTCGGGACAGGGTATGAAAAACTGTTTTTT. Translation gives CASSFGTGYEKLFF.

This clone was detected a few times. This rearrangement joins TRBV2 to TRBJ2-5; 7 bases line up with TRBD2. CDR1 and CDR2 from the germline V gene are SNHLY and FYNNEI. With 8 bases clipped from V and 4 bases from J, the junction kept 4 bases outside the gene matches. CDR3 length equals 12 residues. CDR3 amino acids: CASGAGPETQYF. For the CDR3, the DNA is TGTGCCAGCGGAGCGGGGCCAGAGACCCAGTACTTC.

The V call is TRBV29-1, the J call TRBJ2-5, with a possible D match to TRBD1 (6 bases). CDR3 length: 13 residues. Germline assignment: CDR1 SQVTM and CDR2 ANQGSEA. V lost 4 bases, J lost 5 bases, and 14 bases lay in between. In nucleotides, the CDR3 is TGCAGCGTTGCGGACAGAGTCCCTGAGACCCAGTACTTC. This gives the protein CSVADRVPETQYF. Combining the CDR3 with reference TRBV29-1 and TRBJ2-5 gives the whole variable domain SAVISQKPSRDICQRGTSLTIQCQVDSQVTMMFWYRQQPGQSLTLIATANQGSEATYESGFVIDKFPISRPNLTFSTLTVSNMSPEDSSIYLCSVADRVPETQYFGPGTRLLVL.

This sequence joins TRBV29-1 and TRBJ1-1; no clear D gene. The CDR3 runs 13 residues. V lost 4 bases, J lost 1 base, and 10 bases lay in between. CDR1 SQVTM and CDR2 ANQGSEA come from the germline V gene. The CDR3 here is CSVVRWGNTEAFF. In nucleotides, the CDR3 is TGCAGCGTTGTCCGGTGGGGGAACACTGAAGCTTTCTTT.

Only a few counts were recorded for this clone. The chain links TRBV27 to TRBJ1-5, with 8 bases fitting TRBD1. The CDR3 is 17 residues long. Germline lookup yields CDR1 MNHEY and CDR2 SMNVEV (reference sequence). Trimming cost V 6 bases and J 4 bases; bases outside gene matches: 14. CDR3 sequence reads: CASSPYGTGRLNQPQHF. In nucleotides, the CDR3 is TGTGCCAGCAGCCCATATGGGACAGGAAGGTTAAATCAGCCCCAGCATTTT.

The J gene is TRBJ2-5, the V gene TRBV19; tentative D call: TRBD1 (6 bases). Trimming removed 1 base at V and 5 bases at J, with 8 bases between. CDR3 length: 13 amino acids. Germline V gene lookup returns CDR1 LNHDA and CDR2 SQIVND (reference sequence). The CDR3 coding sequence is TGTGCCAGTAGTATAGGGGGGCGGGAGACCCAGTACTTC. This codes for CASSIGGRETQYF. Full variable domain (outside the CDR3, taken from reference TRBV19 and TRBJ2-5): DGGITQSPKYLFRKEGQNVTLSCEQNLNHDAMYWYRQDPGQGLRLIYYSQIVNDFQKGDIAEGYSVSREKKESFPLTVTSAQKNPTAFYLCASSIGGRETQYFGPGTRLLVL.

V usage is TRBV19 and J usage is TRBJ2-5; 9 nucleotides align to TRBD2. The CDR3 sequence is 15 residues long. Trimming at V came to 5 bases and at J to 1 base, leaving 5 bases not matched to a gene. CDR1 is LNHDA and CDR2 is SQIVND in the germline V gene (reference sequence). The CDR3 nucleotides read TGTGCCAGTAGTGAGGCTAGCGGGACCCAAGAGACCCAGTACTTC. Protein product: CASSEASGTQETQYF.

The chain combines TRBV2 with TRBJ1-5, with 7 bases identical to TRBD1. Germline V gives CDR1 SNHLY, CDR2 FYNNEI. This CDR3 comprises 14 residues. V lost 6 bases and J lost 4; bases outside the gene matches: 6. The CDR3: CASSSAGGNQPQHF. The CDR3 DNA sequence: TGTGCCAGCAGCAGCGCAGGGGGAAATCAGCCCCAGCATTTT.

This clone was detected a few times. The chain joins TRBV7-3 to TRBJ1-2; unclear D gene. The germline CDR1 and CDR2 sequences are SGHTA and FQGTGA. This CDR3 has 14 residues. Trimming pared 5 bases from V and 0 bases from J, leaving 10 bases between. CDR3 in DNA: TGTGCCAGCAGCCCCTTCGCCTCTAACTATGGCTACACCTTC. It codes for CASSPFASNYGYTF.

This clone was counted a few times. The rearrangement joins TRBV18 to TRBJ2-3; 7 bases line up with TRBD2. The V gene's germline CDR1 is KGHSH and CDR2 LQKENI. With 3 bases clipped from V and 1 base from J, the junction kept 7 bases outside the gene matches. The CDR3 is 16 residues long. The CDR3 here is CASSPQRGAGTDTQYF. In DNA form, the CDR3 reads TGTGCCAGCTCACCCCAGCGGGGCGCGGGCACAGATACGCAGTATTTT.

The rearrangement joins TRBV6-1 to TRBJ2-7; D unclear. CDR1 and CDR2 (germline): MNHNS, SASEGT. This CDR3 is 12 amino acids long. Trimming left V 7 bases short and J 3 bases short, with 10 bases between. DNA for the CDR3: TGTGCCAGCATTTCGCGGCTCTACGAGCAGTACTTC. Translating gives CASISRLYEQYF.

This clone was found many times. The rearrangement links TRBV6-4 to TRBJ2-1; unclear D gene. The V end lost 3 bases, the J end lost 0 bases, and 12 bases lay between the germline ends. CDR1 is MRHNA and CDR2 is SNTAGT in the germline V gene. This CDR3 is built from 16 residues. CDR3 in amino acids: CASSESVDRSYNEQFF. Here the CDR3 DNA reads TGTGCCAGCAGTGAATCCGTCGATCGCTCCTACAATGAGCAGTTCTTC.

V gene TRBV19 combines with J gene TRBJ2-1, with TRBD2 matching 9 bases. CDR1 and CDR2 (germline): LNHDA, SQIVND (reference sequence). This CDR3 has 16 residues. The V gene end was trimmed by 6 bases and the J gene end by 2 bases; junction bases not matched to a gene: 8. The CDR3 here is CASRPIAGATYNEQFF. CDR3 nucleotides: TGTGCCAGTAGGCCGATAGCGGGAGCCACCTACAATGAGCAGTTCTTC.

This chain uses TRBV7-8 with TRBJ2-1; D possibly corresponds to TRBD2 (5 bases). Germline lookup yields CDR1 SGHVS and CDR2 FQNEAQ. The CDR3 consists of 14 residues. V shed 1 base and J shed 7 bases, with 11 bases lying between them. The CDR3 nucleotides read TGTGCCAGCAGCTTAGGGGGAGACGGTAATGAGCAGTTCTTC. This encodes CASSLGGDGNEQFF.

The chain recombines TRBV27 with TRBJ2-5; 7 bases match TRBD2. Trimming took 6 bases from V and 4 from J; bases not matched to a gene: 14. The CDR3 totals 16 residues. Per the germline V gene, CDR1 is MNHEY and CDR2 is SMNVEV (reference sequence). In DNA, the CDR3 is TGTGCCAGCAGGGCTTGGGGGGAGGGAGGTCCAGAGACCCAGTACTTC. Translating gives CASRAWGEGGPETQYF.

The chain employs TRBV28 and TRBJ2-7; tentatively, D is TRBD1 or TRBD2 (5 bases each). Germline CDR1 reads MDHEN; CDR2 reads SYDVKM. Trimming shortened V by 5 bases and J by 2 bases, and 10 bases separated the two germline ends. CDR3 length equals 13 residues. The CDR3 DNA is TGTGCCAGCAGTCGACGAGGGGCCTACGAGCAGTACTTC. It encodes CASSRRGAYEQYF. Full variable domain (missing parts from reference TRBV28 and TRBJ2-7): DVKVTQSSRYLVKRTGEKVFLECVQDMDHENMFWYRQDPGLGLRLIYFSYDVKMKEKGDIPEGYSVSREKKERFSLILESASTNQTSMYLCASSRRGAYEQYFGPGTRLTVT.

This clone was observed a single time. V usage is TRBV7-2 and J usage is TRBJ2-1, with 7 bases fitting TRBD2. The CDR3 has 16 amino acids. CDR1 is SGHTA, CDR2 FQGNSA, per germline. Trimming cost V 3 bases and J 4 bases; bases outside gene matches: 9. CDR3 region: CASSLASGRKYNEQFF. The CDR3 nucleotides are TGTGCCAGCAGCTTGGCTAGCGGAAGAAAGTACAATGAGCAGTTCTTC.

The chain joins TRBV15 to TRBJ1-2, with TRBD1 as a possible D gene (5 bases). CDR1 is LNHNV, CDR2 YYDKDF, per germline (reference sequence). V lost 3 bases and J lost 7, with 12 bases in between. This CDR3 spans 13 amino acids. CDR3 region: CATSRGLSLGYTF. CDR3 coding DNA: TGTGCCACCAGCAGGGGACTTAGCCTTGGCTACACCTTC.

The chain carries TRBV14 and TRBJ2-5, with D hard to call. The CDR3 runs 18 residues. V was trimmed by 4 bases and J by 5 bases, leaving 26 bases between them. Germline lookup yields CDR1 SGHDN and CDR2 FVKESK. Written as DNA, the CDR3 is TGTGCCAGCAGCCCTCGGGCGCAGTCCCTGGGGTTGGGCGAGACCCAGTACTTC. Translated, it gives CASSPRAQSLGLGETQYF.

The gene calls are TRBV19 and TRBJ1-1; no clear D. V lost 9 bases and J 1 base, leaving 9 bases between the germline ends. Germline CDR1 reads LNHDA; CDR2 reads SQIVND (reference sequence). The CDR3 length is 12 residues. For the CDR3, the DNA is TGTGCCAGCTTCTCCGGGAACACTGAAGCTTTCTTT. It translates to CASFSGNTEAFF.

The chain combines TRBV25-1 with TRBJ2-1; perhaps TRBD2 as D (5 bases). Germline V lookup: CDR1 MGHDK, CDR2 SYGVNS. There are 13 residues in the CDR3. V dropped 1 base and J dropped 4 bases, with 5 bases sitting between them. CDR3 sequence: CASSESGYNEQFF. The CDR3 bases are TGTGCCAGCAGTGAATCGGGGTACAATGAGCAGTTCTTC.

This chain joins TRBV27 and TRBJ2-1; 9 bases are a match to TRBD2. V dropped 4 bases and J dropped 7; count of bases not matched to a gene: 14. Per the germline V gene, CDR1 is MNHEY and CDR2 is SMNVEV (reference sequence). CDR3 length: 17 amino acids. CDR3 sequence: CASSSSKLAGSLNEQFF. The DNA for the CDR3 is TGTGCCAGCAGTTCCTCAAAACTAGCGGGCTCATTGAATGAGCAGTTCTTC.

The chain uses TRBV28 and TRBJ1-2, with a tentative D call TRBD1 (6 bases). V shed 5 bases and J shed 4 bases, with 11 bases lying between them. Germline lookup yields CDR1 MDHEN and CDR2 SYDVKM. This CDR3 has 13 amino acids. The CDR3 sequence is CASSDRPAYGYTF. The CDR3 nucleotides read TGTGCCAGCAGTGACAGGCCGGCCTATGGCTACACCTTC.

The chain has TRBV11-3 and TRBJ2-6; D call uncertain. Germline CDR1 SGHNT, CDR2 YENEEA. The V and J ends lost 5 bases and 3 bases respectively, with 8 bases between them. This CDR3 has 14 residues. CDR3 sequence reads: CASSPHFGANVLTF. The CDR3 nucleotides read TGTGCCAGCAGCCCCCATTTTGGGGCCAACGTCCTGACTTTC.

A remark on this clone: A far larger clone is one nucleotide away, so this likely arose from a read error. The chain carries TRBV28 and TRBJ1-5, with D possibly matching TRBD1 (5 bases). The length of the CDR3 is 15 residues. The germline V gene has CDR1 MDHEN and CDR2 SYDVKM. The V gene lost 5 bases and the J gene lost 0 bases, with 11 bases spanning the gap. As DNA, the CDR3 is TGTGCCAGCAGTATCCAGGGCACTAGCAATCAGCCCCAGCATTTT. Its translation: CASSIQGTSNQPQHF.

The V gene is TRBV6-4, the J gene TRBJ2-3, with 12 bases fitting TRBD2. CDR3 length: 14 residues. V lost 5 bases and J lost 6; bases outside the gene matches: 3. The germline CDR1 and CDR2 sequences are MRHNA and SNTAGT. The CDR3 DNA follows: TGTGCCAGCAGTCGACTAGCGGGAGCGGATACGCAGTATTTT. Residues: CASSRLAGADTQYF.